This TCR beta chain was obtained from a study of blood T cell repertoires in COVID-19. Study context: T cells, B-cell-depleted T cells, or PBMCs supplied cDNA or gDNA.

The table lists this clone with a few counts. The CDR3 covers 13 residues. Looked up from germline, CDR1 is SNHLY and CDR2 is FYNNEI. V gave up 4 bases and J gave up 4 bases, with 10 bases separating them. Measured with immunoSEQ multiplex PCR; TCRdb has only the in-frame clones, and not every one. This sample has 130,000 to 150,000 clones, with more than 75% found just once. This clonotype originated in a human donor in a cohort sampled during active COVID-19. This rearrangement joins TRBV2 to TRBJ1-2, with D unresolved. Sequencing used peripheral blood. The CDR3 is CASSVESPYGYTF. The CDR3 region has the DNA TGTGCCAGCAGTGTTGAGAGTCCCTATGGCTACACCTTC. Looking up the rest from reference TRBV2 and TRBJ1-2 gives the full variable domain: EPEVTQTPSHQVTQMGQEVILRCVPISNHLYFYWYRQILGQKVEFLVSFYNNEISEKSEIFDDQFSVERPDGSNFTLKIRSTKLEDSAMYFCASSVESPYGYTFGSGTRLTVV.